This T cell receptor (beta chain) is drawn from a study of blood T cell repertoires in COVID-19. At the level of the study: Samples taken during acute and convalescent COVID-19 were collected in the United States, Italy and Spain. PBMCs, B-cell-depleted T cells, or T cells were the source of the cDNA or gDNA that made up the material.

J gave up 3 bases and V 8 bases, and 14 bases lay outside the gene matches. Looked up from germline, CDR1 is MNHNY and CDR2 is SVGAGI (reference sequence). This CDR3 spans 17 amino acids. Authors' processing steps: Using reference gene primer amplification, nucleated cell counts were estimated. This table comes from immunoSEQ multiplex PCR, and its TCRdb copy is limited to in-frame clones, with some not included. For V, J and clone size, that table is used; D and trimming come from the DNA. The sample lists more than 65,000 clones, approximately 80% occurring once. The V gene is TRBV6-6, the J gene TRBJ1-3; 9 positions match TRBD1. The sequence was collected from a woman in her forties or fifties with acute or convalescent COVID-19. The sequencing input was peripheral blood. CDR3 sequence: CASRRGLTGGFGNTIYF. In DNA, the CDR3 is TGTGCCAGCCGTCGTGGGCTCACAGGGGGCTTTGGAAACACCATATATTTT.